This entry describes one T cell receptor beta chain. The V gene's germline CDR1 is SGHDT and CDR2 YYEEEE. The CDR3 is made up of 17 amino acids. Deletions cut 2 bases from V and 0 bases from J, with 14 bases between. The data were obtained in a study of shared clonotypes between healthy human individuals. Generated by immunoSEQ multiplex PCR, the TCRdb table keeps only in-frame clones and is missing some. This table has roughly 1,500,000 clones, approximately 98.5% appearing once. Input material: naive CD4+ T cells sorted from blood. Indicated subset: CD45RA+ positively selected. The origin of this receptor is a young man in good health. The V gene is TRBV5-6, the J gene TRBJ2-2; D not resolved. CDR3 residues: CASSLGLARTNTGELFF. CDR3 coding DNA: TGTGCCAGCAGCTTAGGTTTAGCTCGGACGAACACCGGGGAGCTGTTTTTT.